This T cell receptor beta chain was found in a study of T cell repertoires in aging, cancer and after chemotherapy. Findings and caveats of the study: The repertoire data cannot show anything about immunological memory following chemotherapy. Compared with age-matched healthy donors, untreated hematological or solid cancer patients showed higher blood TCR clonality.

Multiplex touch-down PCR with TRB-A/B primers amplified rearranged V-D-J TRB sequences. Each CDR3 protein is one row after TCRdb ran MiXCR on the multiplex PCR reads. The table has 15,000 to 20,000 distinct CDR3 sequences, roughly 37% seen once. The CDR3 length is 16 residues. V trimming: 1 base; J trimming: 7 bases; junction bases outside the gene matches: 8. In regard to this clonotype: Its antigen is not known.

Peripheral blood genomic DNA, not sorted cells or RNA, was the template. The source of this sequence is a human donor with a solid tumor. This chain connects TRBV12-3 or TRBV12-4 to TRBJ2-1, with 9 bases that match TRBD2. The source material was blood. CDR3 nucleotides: TGTGCCAGCAGTTTAGTCGGCGGGAGGGCCCGAAATGAGCAGTTCTTC. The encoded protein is CASSLVGGRARNEQFF.